This T cell receptor (beta chain) appears in the sequencing data of a study of blood T cell repertoires in COVID-19. Study information: Whether acute or convalescent, the COVID-19 samples came from the United States, Italy and Spain. T cells, B-cell-depleted T cells, or PBMCs supplied cDNA or gDNA.

V shed 4 bases and J 6 bases; nucleotides not matched to a gene: 9. CDR1 and CDR2 (germline): SGDLS, YYNGEE. The CDR3 is 14 amino acids. Per the original data handling: Researchers report that nucleated cell counts were estimated from reference gene primer amplification. The table came from immunoSEQ multiplex PCR; TCRdb's copy has only in-frame clones and leaves some out. That table gives V, J and clone size, and the DNA gave D and trimming. In the table there are about 75,000 clones, 79% of which are singletons. The chain has TRBV9 and TRBJ2-7; 8 positions agree with TRBD2. The sample was peripheral blood. The clonotype comes from a woman at least 80 years old with active or convalescent COVID-19. The chain's CDR3 is CASSPTSVLSEQYF. Here the CDR3 DNA reads TGTGCCAGCAGCCCGACTAGCGTCCTAAGCGAGCAGTACTTC.